Sequencing of this T cell receptor (beta chain) was carried out in a study of regulatory T cells in long-lasting Graves disease. Time point: newly diagnosed GD, antithyroid drugs for less than 3 months. Isolated PBMC RNA provided the starting material for the TCR library. This CDR3 has 15 residues. TCR beta libraries were built with iRepertoire HTBI primers and Arm-PCR of CDR3 regions. TCRdb re-analysed the multiplex PCR reads in MiXCR, keeping a single row per CDR3 protein. The sample holds around 500,000 distinct CDR3 sequences; around 15% are singletons and the top ten take roughly 25%. On this clonotype itself: The junction differs from germline at one of its ends, possibly a read error.

This sample was shared with a second study, whose subject was T cells in Graves' hyperthyroidism and ophthalmopathy.

J is TRBJ1-1 and V is TRBV12-3 or TRBV12-4; 7 bases map to TRBD1. The clonotype originates from a woman aged 40 to 65 with Graves disease. Sequencing was performed on peripheral blood mononuclear cells (PBMCs), taken at new diagnosis, from a patient treated with antithyroid drugs. DNA of the CDR3: TGTACCAGCAGAACCCATACAGGGGTGAACACTGAAGCTTTCTTT. Translating gives CTSRTHTGVNTEAFF.